The subject of this entry is one TCR beta chain. Which antigen it targets is not known. The sample holds no much larger clone one base away, and base qualities are not on file. Trimming costs V 6 bases and J 7 bases, and their ends lie 13 bases apart. Including cysteine and phenylalanine, the CDR3 has 12 amino acids. Of the read, only the CDR3 DNA is kept; its 36 bases are in frame from base 1. The intended sense of this specimen's time point label: baseline before first vaccination. The vaccinee samples were drawn from two UK trials, COV001 and COV002, one of which was a single-blind randomized controlled phase 2/3 trial testing AZD1222 (ChAdOx1 nCoV-19) in healthy adults. For TCRbeta chain sequencing, PBMC samples were collected from trial participants at day 0 and at day 28 after the second dose. This sample was included in a study of T cell responses to AZD1222 COVID-19 vaccine (dated by TCRdb to the early 2020s). Concerning the study at large: AZD1222 recipients with second doses at about 4 weeks or about 12 weeks were pooled, because spike-specific TCR depth and breadth did not differ between schedules. A total of about 230 trial participants underwent TCR sequencing, of whom 207 received two doses of AZD1222 and about 25 received two doses of the MenACWY control vaccine. Trial participants were enrolled by age into subgroups of 18-55, 56-69 and 70-plus years, and roughly 150, 30 and 60 TCR-sequenced participants, respectively, were included in these subgroups.

Study-level results and caveats: The 56-69-year group was small, and its depth increase did not reach significance, likely because of low power. Participants were mostly white British, with more females than males. The authors suggested clonal diversity may have been underestimated. Epitopes outside the regions mutated in the B.1.351 and B.1.1.7 variants were reportedly recognized by nearly half of the unique spike-specific TCRs. Conclusions about previously exposed vaccinees were limited because only a handful of AZD1222 recipients were SARS-CoV-2 seropositive at baseline. After two AZD1222 doses, spike-specific TCR breadth and depth were significantly higher than at day 0 and than in MenACWY recipients. Because no day 14 peak-response samples were available, the repertoires could be characterized only after the peak T cell response. CD4 TCRs associated with the vaccine covered the entire spike protein, and the dominant responses were in regions 160-218 and 743-854.

The CDR3 regions of human TCRbeta chains were analyzed by immunosequencing. The authors' analysis ran thus. Repertoire TCRs were checked for matches against a reference library of SARS-CoV-2-specific TCRs that had been generated using the MIRA antigen-specificity platform. Breadth was defined as the fraction of unique TCRs that were SARS-CoV-2-associated. Depth was defined as the fraction of total T cells that were SARS-CoV-2-associated. Using the MIRA data, every spike-specific TCR was mapped to the spike region that the TCR reacted to and assigned to either a CD4 or a CD8 class. Log10-transformed breadth and depth values were compared by one-way ANOVA with Sidak's multiple comparisons tests. This is the immuneACCESS table as TCRdb keeps it, with only in-frame sequences that have V and J called. A part of the clones is gone; compared with another copy, unresolved V genes explain less than half, and the rest is unexplained. The V and J calls and clone size come from that table; D and trimming were worked out from the DNA. Recorded for this sample are around 140,000 clones; just over 90% of them occurred a single time. The ten largest clonotypes hold approximately 5.4% of the sample.

The origin of this receptor is an adult in good health. The chain is assembled from TRBV12-3 or TRBV12-4 and TRBJ2-7, and the D gene may be TRBD2, 5 bases matching. The material sequenced was peripheral blood, taken on day 0 of AZD1222 vaccination. The CDR3 protein sequence reads: CASSREVEEQYF. The sequence in DNA is TGTGCCAGCAGCCGGGAAGTTGAAGAGCAGTACTTC.